Reported below is one T cell receptor (beta chain). The entry originates in a study of blood T cell repertoires in COVID-19. Followed over time, Seattle patients had been enrolled while infection was active. The CDR3 length is 15 residues. Germline-derived CDR1 and CDR2 are LNHDA and SQIVND (reference sequence). V lost 9 bases, J lost 1 base, and 6 bases stayed unmatched. Original data processing: For nucleated cells, counts were estimated from reference gene primer amplification. Some clones are missing from TCRdb's copy, which holds only in-frame ones; the method was immunoSEQ multiplex PCR. The V and J calls and clone size come from that table; D and trimming were worked out from the DNA. The sample lists approximately 210,000 clones, 86% occurring once.

The sample consisted of peripheral blood. The receptor comes from a man in his forties or fifties with COVID-19, enrolled during active disease. This chain connects TRBV19 to TRBJ2-6; TRBD2 agrees at 7 bases. CDR3 sequence (DNA): TGTGCCAGCACCCGGGGGGAATCTGGGGCCAACGTCCTGACTTTC. Its protein product is CASTRGESGANVLTF.